The 27 T cell receptor beta chains given below trace back to one sample, sequenced in a study of post-analysis software for immune sequencing data. Whole-study results and caveats: In patients, TRBV5-6, TRBV5-1 and TRBV20-1 belonged to 4 or 5 TRBV segments found more frequently than in controls.

Unique molecular identifiers were present in the TCR beta cDNA libraries. One entry per CDR3 protein results from TCRdb running MiXCR on the PCR reads. The table includes about 820,000 distinct CDR3 sequences, roughly 50% detected once. Their cognate antigens are unknown. The sample comprised blood. The source is a girl aged 10 to 17 with multiple sclerosis.

This clonotype has just a few counts. This chain uses TRBV5-1 with TRBJ1-1, with TRBD1 identical over 12 bases. The CDR3 is 17 residues long. Germline V lookup: CDR1 SGHRS, CDR2 YFSETQ. Unmatched junction bases numbered 7, after V lost 0 bases and J lost 4 bases. The CDR3 region is CASSLGGTGGAGTEAFF. Written as DNA, the CDR3 is TGCGCCAGCAGCTTGGGAGGGACAGGGGGCGCGGGCACTGAAGCTTTCTTT.

The rearrangement uses TRBV14 and TRBJ2-5; 14 nucleotides line up with TRBD2. CDR1 is SGHDN, CDR2 FVKESK, per germline. This CDR3 spans 17 amino acids. V lost 1 base and J lost 5; bases outside the gene matches: 6. The CDR3: CASSQGGTSGSIETQYF. CDR3 sequence (DNA): TGTGCCAGCAGCCAAGGGGGGACTAGCGGGAGTATTGAGACCCAGTACTTC.

The chain joins TRBV5-1 to TRBJ2-5, with D possibly being TRBD1 (6 bases). CDR1 and CDR2 (germline): SGHRS, YFSETQ. The germline V and J ends were trimmed by 3 bases and 5 bases, with 17 bases remaining between them. There are 15 residues in the CDR3. The CDR3 DNA reads as TGCGCCAGCAGCTCCCCGGGCAGGGGCGAGGAGACCCAGTACTTC. Translated, it gives CASSSPGRGEETQYF.

The chain couples TRBV12-3 or TRBV12-4 to TRBJ1-5; 7 bases line up with TRBD1. V gave up 1 base and J gave up 6 bases; unmatched junction bases: 3. The CDR3 loop spans 14 amino acids. Written as DNA, the CDR3 is TGTGCCAGCAGTTTAGTCCAGGGGGTTCAGCCCCAGCATTTT. This gives the protein CASSLVQGVQPQHF.

The chain couples TRBV10-3 to TRBJ1-4; the D gene is possibly TRBD1 (6 bases). The CDR3 totals 14 residues. Germline assignment: CDR1 ENHRY and CDR2 SYGVKD. V was shortened by 10 bases and J by 0 bases, with 12 bases between the two germline ends. The CDR3 DNA sequence: TGTGCCACCCAGAGGACAGCAACTAATGAAAAACTGTTTTTT. It encodes CATQRTATNEKLFF.

This chain joins TRBV9 and TRBJ2-3, with 10 bases that match TRBD2. Losses at the gene ends were 3 bases for V and 5 bases for J; bases not matched to a gene: 6. Germline V gene data show CDR1 as SGDLS and CDR2 as YYNGEE. This CDR3 spans 15 amino acids. CDR3 DNA sequence: TGTGCCAGCAGCGATCTAGCGGGAGTAGGAGATACGCAGTATTTT. Its translation: CASSDLAGVGDTQYF.

This rearrangement joins TRBV20-1 to TRBJ1-4; D not certain. The CDR3 length is 14 residues. Trimming pared 6 bases from V and 0 bases from J, leaving 11 bases between. Germline values: CDR1 DFQATT, CDR2 SNEGSKA (reference sequence). CDR3: CSAVQVATNEKLFF. The CDR3 bases are TGCAGTGCCGTCCAGGTAGCAACTAATGAAAAACTGTTTTTT.

This clonotype was seen once. The V call is TRBV20-1, the J call TRBJ2-7, with D unclear. The end of the DNA is better explained by TRBJ2-5, so the J call may be wrong. The CDR3 is 12 amino acids. Germline-derived CDR1 and CDR2 are DFQATT and SNEGSKA (reference sequence). For the CDR3, the DNA is TGCAGTGCTAGTCGGCGGTCAGGGACCCAGTACTTC. It codes for CSASRRSGTQYF.

The rearrangement links TRBV10-3 to TRBJ2-1; 8 bases map to TRBD2. The germline V gene encodes CDR1 ENHRY and CDR2 SYGVKD. With V trimmed by 4 bases and J by 0 bases, 5 bases remained unmatched. The CDR3 length is 16 residues. CDR3 coding DNA: TGTGCCATCAGTGTGGGTAGCGGGACCTCCTACAATGAGCAGTTCTTC. It translates to CAISVGSGTSYNEQFF.

The chain recombines TRBV20-1 with TRBJ2-1, with a possible D match to TRBD2 (6 bases). The V end lost 3 bases, the J end lost 4 bases, and 13 bases lay between the germline ends. The germline CDR1 and CDR2 sequences are DFQATT and SNEGSKA (reference sequence). CDR3 size: 14 residues. CDR3 amino acids: CSASPSVGYNEQFF. In nucleotides, the CDR3 is TGCAGTGCTAGTCCTAGCGTAGGGTACAATGAGCAGTTCTTC.

This clonotype was seen a single time. The junction does not match germline at one end; this may be a read error. V and J are TRBV10-3 and TRBJ2-5, with 9 nucleotides matching TRBD1. Germline V gene data show CDR1 as ENHRY and CDR2 as SYGVKD. The CDR3 length is 15 residues. As DNA, the CDR3 is TGTGCCATCAGTGAGTCGACAGGGGGGCAAGAGGCCCAGTACTTC. This sequence encodes CAISESTGGQEAQYF.

This rearrangement joins TRBV6-5 to TRBJ1-4, with D tentatively TRBD1 (5 bases). Germline V gene data show CDR1 as MNHEY and CDR2 as SVGAGI. The V end lost 8 bases, the J end lost 8 bases, and 15 bases lay between the germline ends. The CDR3 sequence is 13 residues long. In nucleotides, the CDR3 is TGTGCCAGCTCCCTGGGGCACGCAGAAAAACTGTTTTTT. Its translation: CASSLGHAEKLFF.

The J gene is TRBJ2-3, the V gene TRBV18; the match to TRBD2 covers 10 bases. This CDR3 contains 17 residues. V lost 3 bases to trimming and J lost 0 bases; unmatched junction nucleotides: 6. CDR1 is KGHSH and CDR2 is LQKENI in the germline V gene. Here the CDR3 reads CASSPTGTSASTDTQYF. CDR3 DNA sequence: TGTGCCAGCTCACCGACCGGGACTAGCGCTAGCACAGATACGCAGTATTTT.

The chain employs TRBV29-1 and TRBJ1-1, with unresolved D. Germline V gene lookup returns CDR1 SQVTM and CDR2 ANQGSEA. The CDR3 spans 15 residues. Trimming removed 5 bases at V and 1 base at J, with 17 bases between. CDR3 loop: CSVWVAPLGNTEAFF. CDR3 DNA sequence: TGCAGCGTTTGGGTCGCCCCCCTTGGGAACACTGAAGCTTTCTTT.

This clonotype was found a few times. The rearrangement joins TRBV20-1 to TRBJ2-1, with 11 nucleotides matching TRBD2. The CDR3 sequence is 15 residues long. Unmatched junction bases numbered 5, after V lost 2 bases and J lost 5 bases. In germline, CDR1 is DFQATT, CDR2 SNEGSKA (reference sequence). The CDR3 nucleotides read TGCAGTGCTAGATCCACTAGCGGGGGAGACAATGAGCAGTTCTTC. Translated: CSARSTSGGDNEQFF.

The chain carries TRBV5-1 and TRBJ1-1, with D possibly being TRBD1 (5 bases). Germline CDR1 is SGHRS and CDR2 is YFSETQ. The germline V and J ends were trimmed by 6 bases and 5 bases, with 26 bases remaining between them. The CDR3 is made up of 17 amino acids. The DNA for the CDR3 is TGCGCCAGCAATAAGGGGCCCGGAATAGGTGATTGGACTGAAGCTTTCTTT. Its protein product is CASNKGPGIGDWTEAFF.

The chain links TRBV4-2 to TRBJ1-2; the D gene is possibly TRBD1 (5 bases). The V end was cut by 4 bases, the J end by 4 bases, with 13 bases between. The germline gives CDR1 LGHNA, CDR2 YNFKEQ. The CDR3 extends over 14 amino acids. The CDR3 coding sequence is TGTGCCAGCAGCCCCCAGACTGGGGGCTATGGCTACACCTTC. Its translation: CASSPQTGGYGYTF.

This clonotype showed up just a few times. The chain couples TRBV7-8 to TRBJ2-1; no definite D call. The germline gives CDR1 SGHVS, CDR2 FQNEAQ. With 5 bases removed from V and 7 bases from J, the gap between germline ends came to 9 bases. The CDR3 loop spans 12 amino acids. In DNA, the CDR3 is TGTGCCAGCAGCGATCCTCGGAATGAGCAGTTCTTC. Translated, it gives CASSDPRNEQFF.

This clonotype was seen only a few times. The chain combines TRBV20-1 with TRBJ2-5; D remains unclear. V dropped 1 base and J dropped 4 bases, with 10 bases sitting between them. Germline CDR1 DFQATT, CDR2 SNEGSKA (reference sequence). CDR3 length: 13 residues. The CDR3 nucleotides are TGCAGTGCTAGAGCTATAGCAGCAGAGACCCAGTACTTC. Its translation is CSARAIAAETQYF.

The chain combines TRBV7-9 with TRBJ2-1, with 7 bases identical to TRBD1. V trimming: 5 bases; J trimming: 8 bases; junction bases outside the gene matches: 18. CDR1 is SEHNR, CDR2 FQNEAQ, per germline (reference sequence). The CDR3 totals 17 residues. The CDR3 DNA reads TGTGCCAGCAGCCCACCGACAGGAGACAGGGTTGAAGATGAGCAGTTCTTC. Its translation is CASSPPTGDRVEDEQFF.

The gene calls are TRBV15 and TRBJ2-7, with 7 bases identical to TRBD1. The V gene end was trimmed by 3 bases and the J gene end by 3 bases; junction bases not matched to a gene: 5. The germline CDR1 and CDR2 sequences are LNHNV and YYDKDF (reference sequence). The CDR3 covers 14 residues. CDR3 sequence: CATSRRDSGYEQYF. Written as DNA, the CDR3 is TGTGCCACCAGCAGGAGGGACAGTGGCTACGAGCAGTACTTC. Looking up the rest from reference TRBV15 and TRBJ2-7 gives the full variable domain: DAMVIQNPRYQVTQFGKPVTLSCSQTLNHNVMYWYQQKSSQAPKLLFHYYDKDFNNEADTPDNFQSRRPNTSFCFLDIRSPGLGDTAMYLCATSRRDSGYEQYFGPGTRLTVT.

This chain uses TRBV11-2 with TRBJ2-7; TRBD1 matches 9 bases. CDR1 is SGHAT, CDR2 FQNNGV, per germline. The CDR3 length is 16 residues. V was pared by 5 bases and J by 9 bases, with 17 bases of the junction left unmatched. DNA for the CDR3: TGTGCCAGCAGCGGGAGGGACAGGGACGTGTTTTTGGGGCAGTACTTC. It encodes CASSGRDRDVFLGQYF.

At least ten counts were recorded for this clonotype. CDR3 DNA sequence: TGTGCCAGCAGCTTACTAGGGTCGGAAGGCTACACCTTC. Protein: CASSLLGSEGYTF. J is TRBJ1-2 and V is TRBV7-3; D ambiguous. There are 13 residues in the CDR3. V gave up 2 bases and J gave up 8 bases, with 12 bases separating them. The germline V gene encodes CDR1 SGHTA and CDR2 FQGTGA.

This clonotype has a handful of counts. The chain links TRBV4-2 to TRBJ2-3; D could derive from TRBD1 or TRBD2 (5 bases each). V shed 3 bases and J shed 3 bases, with 22 bases lying between them. The CDR3 length is 18 residues. CDR1 is LGHNA, CDR2 YNFKEQ, per germline. The CDR3 here is CASSQDRDGARSTDTQYF. CDR3 nucleotide sequence: TGTGCCAGCAGCCAGGACCGGGACGGTGCCCGGTCTACAGATACGCAGTATTTT.

The chain uses TRBV18 and TRBJ2-7; 9 bases agree with TRBD1. Trimming cost V 3 bases and J 3 bases; bases outside gene matches: 6. CDR1 is KGHSH and CDR2 is LQKENI in the germline V gene. This CDR3 has 15 residues. Here the CDR3 reads CASSPGQGELYEQYF. In nucleotides, the CDR3 is TGTGCCAGCTCACCGGGACAGGGAGAGCTCTACGAGCAGTACTTC.

This chain connects TRBV15 to TRBJ2-3, with 10 positions matching TRBD2. This CDR3 region has 16 residues. V trimming: 5 bases; J trimming: 2 bases; junction bases outside the gene matches: 7. Germline CDR1 LNHNV, CDR2 YYDKDF (reference sequence). This CDR3 reads CATSGDSGRYTDTQYF. The CDR3 DNA is TGTGCCACCAGCGGGGATAGCGGGAGGTACACAGATACGCAGTATTTT. Combining the CDR3 with reference TRBV15 and TRBJ2-3 gives the whole variable domain DAMVIQNPRYQVTQFGKPVTLSCSQTLNHNVMYWYQQKSSQAPKLLFHYYDKDFNNEADTPDNFQSRRPNTSFCFLDIRSPGLGDTAMYLCATSGDSGRYTDTQYFGPGTRLTVL.

This clonotype is a singleton in its sample. The J gene is TRBJ2-7, the V gene TRBV10-3; the match to TRBD2 covers 11 bases. The V segment lost 3 bases and the J segment 4 bases; nucleotides outside the gene matches: 11. Germline CDR1 ENHRY, CDR2 SYGVKD. CDR3 size: 17 residues. CDR3 nucleotide sequence: TGTGCCATCAGTGATTACACTAGCGGGGGTCCTGGGTACGAGCAGTACTTC. Residues: CAISDYTSGGPGYEQYF.